Listed below are T cell receptor beta chains from one sample, sequenced in a study of radiation and T cells in renal cell carcinoma. The protocol was immunoSEQ multiplex PCR, while the TCRdb copy is restricted to in-frame clones and leaves out a portion. The table records roughly 140,000 clones, about 87% of them present only once. The sequences come from blood, collected from a patient whose treatment included radiotherapy and nephrectomy. Receptor source: a woman aged 50 to 60 with renal cell carcinoma. Both conserved end residues are part of each CDR3. The D gene is left open where the match is weak. A row's size may be missing; if present it is once, few, many or a size class.

j_call d_call clone_size v_call cdr3_nt cdr3_aa
TRBJ1-1 TRBD1 . TRBV19 TGTGCCAGTTCTACCGGGACAGTAACAATGAACACTGAAGCTTTCTTT CASSTGTVTMNTEAFF
TRBJ1-2 TRBD1 . TRBV4-3 TGCGCCAGCAGCCAAGAACAGGGGGCGGGTAACTATGGCTACACCTTC CASSQEQGAGNYGYTF
TRBJ2-5 TRBD2 . TRBV29-1 TGCAGCGTTGAGCCTAAGCGGGGGGGCCAAGTGTCGGAGACCCAGTACTTC CSVEPKRGGQVSETQYF
TRBJ1-2 . once TRBV10-3 TGTGCCATCAGTGAGGGAGATTACTATGGCTACACCTTC CAISEGDYYGYTF
TRBJ1-5 . . TRBV2 TGTGCCAGCAGTGAAAACATTGGGAATCAGCCCCAGCATTTT CASSENIGNQPQHF
TRBJ1-2 . . TRBV28 TGTGCCAGCAGTCCAGGGTTCCGCTATGGCTACACCTTC CASSPGFRYGYTF
TRBJ1-1 . . TRBV6-5 TGTGCCAGCAGTTACTCGGTTAAGGGGAGCACTGAAGCTTTCTTT CASSYSVKGSTEAFF
TRBJ1-5 . . TRBV7-8 TGTGCCAGCAGCCGTTCGGGACCTCAAATCAATCAGCCCCAGCATTTT CASSRSGPQINQPQHF
TRBJ2-3 . once TRBV29-1 TGCAGCGTTGCGATGGGCACCACAGATACGCAGTATTTT CSVAMGTTDTQYF
TRBJ1-5 TRBD1 . TRBV11-2 TGTGCCAGCAGCTTGGACCGGGACAGAAATCAGCCCCAGCATTTT CASSLDRDRNQPQHF
TRBJ1-5 TRBD1 . TRBV7-2 TGTGCCAGCAGCGCGACAGGGCACAATCAGCCCCAGCATTTT CASSATGHNQPQHF
TRBJ2-3 . . TRBV6-5 TGTGCCAGCAGTTACTCCGCGGTCACAGATACGCAGTATTTT CASSYSAVTDTQYF
TRBJ1-2 . . TRBV6-1 TGTGCCAGCAACAGCCTTCCACCTAACTATGGCTACACCTTC CASNSLPPNYGYTF
TRBJ2-1 . once TRBV4-3 TGCGCCAGCAGCCCGTCCTCGGGCAGCATCTACAATGAGCAGTTCTTC CASSPSSGSIYNEQFF
TRBJ2-5 . . TRBV5-1 TGCGCCAGCAGCTTGGTCGGGGTCTGGGAGACCCAGTACTTC CASSLVGVWETQYF
TRBJ2-5 . . TRBV11-2 TGTGCCAGCAGCGAAAGCAAAGAGACCCAGTACTTC CASSESKETQYF
TRBJ2-5 TRBD1 . TRBV2 TGTGCCAGCAGACAGGGGGCAACAGAGACCCAGTACTTC CASRQGATETQYF
TRBJ2-1 TRBD2 . TRBV2 TGTGCCAGCGACGTTAGCGGGGGGGTAAGGGAGCAGTTCTTC CASDVSGGVREQFF
TRBJ1-1 . few TRBV5-1 TGCGCCAGCAGCTTTGGCGCCGGGAACACTGAAGCTTTCTTT CASSFGAGNTEAFF
TRBJ2-3 TRBD2 many TRBV6-4 TGTGCCAGCAGCCCACACCACACTAGCGGGGCAGATACGCAGTATTTT CASSPHHTSGADTQYF
TRBJ1-3 TRBD1 . TRBV5-8 TGTGCCAGCAGCTTGGGATGGACAGGGGGATTTGGAAACACCATATATTTT CASSLGWTGGFGNTIYF
TRBJ2-7 . once TRBV1 TGCACCAGCAGCTTAGGGTGGGCGGGCGCCTACGAGCAGTACTTC CTSSLGWAGAYEQYF
TRBJ1-2 TRBD1 . TRBV7-2 TGTGCCAGCAGCCCAGGGACAGGGGTGGCTTACTATGGCTACACCTTC CASSPGTGVAYYGYTF
TRBJ2-3 . . TRBV2 TGTGCCAGCACCCCCAGTACAGATACGCAGTATTTT CASTPSTDTQYF
TRBJ1-2 . . TRBV18 TGTGCCAGCTCACCAAGCGGGACAACCGGCTACACCTTC CASSPSGTTGYTF
TRBJ1-2 TRBD1 . TRBV28 TGTGCCAGCAGTTTAGTAGGGACAGGGTACTATGGCTACACCTTC CASSLVGTGYYGYTF
TRBJ1-2 . . TRBV13 TGTGCCAGCAGCTTATTCAGCTATGGCTACACCTTC CASSLFSYGYTF
TRBJ2-5 . once TRBV5-8 TGTGCCAGCAGCTGGGGGATCTTGGAGACCCAGTACTTC CASSWGILETQYF
TRBJ1-2 TRBD1 . TRBV19 TGTGCCAGTAGTATGGGACAGAACTATGGCTACACCTTC CASSMGQNYGYTF
TRBJ2-5 TRBD2 once TRBV7-2 TGTGCCAGCAGCCGGCTAGCGGGGGGTCCCCAAGAGACCCAGTACTTC CASSRLAGGPQETQYF
TRBJ1-1 . . TRBV19 TGTGCCAGTAGTATCCAGGGTGACGGGGACACTGAAGCTTTCTTT CASSIQGDGDTEAFF
TRBJ1-5 TRBD1 few TRBV19 TGTGCCAGTAGTGCCGGGACAGGGTGGCAGCCCCAGCATTTT CASSAGTGWQPQHF